The text below deals with one T cell receptor beta chain. This clone came up once. Its antigen is not yet known. The record has no base qualities; no much larger clone is one base away. Genomic DNA was extracted from sorted cells for sequencing of the TCRbeta CDR3 region. The immunoSEQ Assay was used to sequence the TCRbeta CDR3 regions. Sourced from immuneACCESS, this table was stored by TCRdb with only in-frame sequences that have V and J called. A share of the clones is absent; for the studies checked, an unresolved V gene accounts for under half, and the remainder has no known explanation. The sample table shows 60,000 to 85,000 clones, and about nine tenths are seen once. The ten largest clones represent 2.5% of the sample. Reading from cysteine to phenylalanine, the CDR3 counts 13 amino acids. The only DNA kept is the CDR3, 39 bases in frame from the first base. The V end loses 4 bases and the J end loses 5 bases, and a stretch of 12 bases separates them. CDR1 SGHRS and CDR2 YFSETQ are derived from the germline V gene.

These data belong to a study of OX40 agonist ivuxolimab in advanced cancers. Context from the whole study: Ivuxolimab, which targeted the costimulatory receptor OX40 (CD134), was an agonistic, fully human IgG2 monoclonal antibody. Prior anti-PD-1, anti-PD-L1 or anti-CTLA-4 therapy was permitted, and checkpoint inhibitors had been received by about 36% of dose-escalation patients. The paper covers the monotherapy dose-escalation part of the phase I ivuxolimab trial, which included N of about 50 patients. Partial responses occurred in three dose-escalation patients, of whom one had hepatocellular carcinoma and two had cutaneous melanoma. A male proportion of roughly 85% and a mean age of approximately 62 years, ranging from 23 to 79, were recorded for the dose-escalation cohort. Intravenous ivuxolimab was administered to patients every 2 weeks at six dose levels: 0.01, 0.1, 0.3, 1.5, 3 and 10 mg/kg. Peripheral TCRbeta sequencing was intended to test whether TCR sequence diversity was altered and clonal T-cell expansion was caused by ivuxolimab. Of the roughly 51 patients in dose escalation, about 20 had hepatocellular carcinoma, some 15 had melanoma, 9 had renal cell carcinoma and 9 had head and neck cancer.

Points the paper makes about the study in general: The antigen specificity of the clonally expanded peripheral T cells was not determined. After ivuxolimab, expanded clones were on average more numerous among CD8+ T cells than among CD4+ T cells. In partial responders in the 0.1-3.0 mg/kg groups, normalized peripheral clonal expansion was found to be among the lowest, especially among CD8+ T cells. Low levels of normalized T-cell clonal expansion were also seen in some patients who did not respond. At doses from 0.1 to 3.0 mg/kg, clonal expansion was seen in both CD4+ and CD8+ blood T cells between baseline and week 6.

Patients with a history of autoimmune disease or receiving systemic immunosuppression were excluded from the trial. Peripheral blood for TCR sequencing was collected from all dose cohorts at baseline, on cycle 4 day 1, and on cycle 7 day 1. The samples were drawn from a first-in-human, open-label, multicenter phase I dose-escalation trial of ivuxolimab. The trial enrolled adults with locally advanced or metastatic head and neck squamous cell, hepatocellular, melanoma or renal cell carcinoma. CD4+ and CD8+ T cells were sorted separately from peripheral blood before TCR sequencing. The sequencing here drew on CD4+ or CD8+ T cells sorted from blood, taken in a trial of the OX40 agonist ivuxolimab. This sequence was found in an adult with an advanced solid tumor such as melanoma, head and neck, liver or kidney cancer. The chain is encoded by TRBV5-1 joined to TRBJ1-1; the D gene cannot be resolved reliably. The CDR3 has the sequence CASSVIQRTEAFF. The nucleotides read TGCGCCAGCAGCGTAATACAGCGGACTGAAGCTTTCTTT.